The 7 T cell receptor beta chains reported below all come from one sample, sequenced in a study of T cell responses to AZD1222 COVID-19 vaccine. Repertoires were generated with immunoSEQ multiplex PCR, while TCRdb's copy carries only in-frame clones and drops some. The sample shows 80,000 or so clones, nearly 90% of them seen only once. This sample comprised peripheral blood, obtained on day 0 of MenACWY control vaccination. These receptors were taken from an adult in good health.

The chain couples TRBV7-2 to TRBJ2-1; D unresolved. V lost 8 bases and J lost 0, with 11 bases in between. This CDR3 contains 14 residues. Germline V gene sequence: CDR1 SGHTA, CDR2 FQGNSA. DNA of the CDR3: TGTGCCAGCGGTCTAGGAACCTCCTACAATGAGCAGTTCTTC. It is translated as CASGLGTSYNEQFF.

The chain employs TRBV30 and TRBJ1-6; TRBD1 is a possible D gene (6 bases). Germline values: CDR1 GTSNPN, CDR2 SVGIG (reference sequence). The CDR3 has 16 residues. V was clipped by 0 bases and J by 2 bases, with 11 bases between them. The chain's CDR3 is CAWSVLGQTYNSPLHF. The CDR3 DNA sequence: TGTGCCTGGAGTGTGTTAGGACAGACCTATAATTCACCCCTCCACTTT. Drawing the rest from reference TRBV30 and TRBJ1-6, the complete variable domain is SQTIHQWPATLVQPVGSPLSLECTVEGTSNPNLYWYRQAAGRGLQLLFYSVGIGQISSEVPQNLSASRPQDRQFILSSKKLLLSDSGFYLCAWSVLGQTYNSPLHFGNGTRLTVT.

The genes are TRBV30 and TRBJ2-1; D perhaps matches TRBD2 (6 bases). Germline V gene data show CDR1 as GTSNPN and CDR2 as SVGIG (reference sequence). The CDR3 consists of 15 residues. V lost 5 bases, J lost 3 bases, and 17 bases lay in between. The CDR3 is CAWGHGGTSYNEQFF. The CDR3 DNA reads TGTGCCTGGGGTCATGGGGGGACCAGCTACAATGAGCAGTTCTTC.

The chain combines TRBV21-1 with TRBJ2-1; TRBD2 reflects the table's D call only, with no check against the DNA. TRBV21-1 is a known pseudogene. The CDR3 is made up of 16 amino acids. The CDR3, as DNA: TGTGCCAGCAGCTTCCCTAGCGGGGGGGCCTACAATGAGCAGTTCTTC. Its protein product is CASSFPSGGAYNEQFF.

The chain is built from TRBV11-2 and TRBJ1-6, with 7 bases fitting TRBD1. V shed 6 bases and J 7 bases; nucleotides not matched to a gene: 15. The germline V gene has CDR1 SGHAT and CDR2 FQNNGV. This CDR3 is built from 17 residues. In nucleotides, the CDR3 is TGTGCCAGCAGATCGGACAGGCCGACTCGGGGGAATTCACCCCTCCACTTT. Its translation is CASRSDRPTRGNSPLHF. The whole variable domain, remainder taken from reference TRBV11-2 and TRBJ1-6, is EAGVAQSPRYKIIEKRQSVAFWCNPISGHATLYWYQQILGQGPKLLIQFQNNGVVDDSQLPKDRFSAERLKGVDSTLKIQPAKLEDSAVYLCASRSDRPTRGNSPLHFGNGTRLTVT.

The gene calls are TRBV19 and TRBJ1-1, with D perhaps matching TRBD1 (6 bases). This CDR3 comprises 13 residues. V lost 5 bases and J lost 4, with 11 bases in between. The germline gives CDR1 LNHDA, CDR2 SQIVND (reference sequence). The CDR3 DNA follows: TGTGCCAGTAGTTGGCAGGGGAGCACTGAAGCTTTCTTT. Its protein product is CASSWQGSTEAFF.

The V gene is TRBV6-5, the J gene TRBJ1-2; D is perhaps TRBD1 (6 bases). This CDR3 region has 12 residues. The ends were cut back, 6 bases at V and 8 bases at J, with 13 bases in the middle. Germline CDR1 reads MNHEY; CDR2 reads SVGAGI. The CDR3, as DNA: TGTGCCAGCAGGTCAGGGGAGGGGGGCTACACCTTC. Protein product: CASRSGEGGYTF.